Listed below are T cell receptor beta chains from one sample, sequenced in a study of T cells after yellow fever vaccination. Using its own MiXCR run on the 5' RACE reads, TCRdb lists one record per CDR3 protein. The sample has approximately 550,000 distinct CDR3 sequences, about 19% seen once. The source was PBMCs, collected 15 days after the yellow fever booster vaccination. All receptors come from a man between 25 and 39 years old who received the YFV17D yellow fever vaccine. The CDR3 runs from the conserved cysteine through the conserved F or W. Fields, in order: D gene, V gene, clone size, J gene, CDR3 DNA, CDR3 protein. The D gene is left open where the match is weak. Size is stated for part of the rows, as once, few or many counts, or as a class when the clone is expanded.

d_call: .; v_call: TRBV12-3/TRBV12-4; clone_size: few; j_call: TRBJ2-1; cdr3_nt: TGTGCCAGCAGTTTGGGGGATTTGGGCTACAATGAGCAGTTCTTC; cdr3_aa: CASSLGDLGYNEQFF
d_call: TRBD2; v_call: TRBV11-2; clone_size: .; j_call: TRBJ2-5; cdr3_nt: TGTGCCAGCAGCTCCCCCGGGACTAGCGGGAGTTTGGAGACCCAGTACTTC; cdr3_aa: CASSSPGTSGSLETQYF
d_call: .; v_call: TRBV4-3; clone_size: .; j_call: TRBJ2-1; cdr3_nt: TGCGCCAGCAGCCCCGAGAGGGGCCTTTACAATGAGCAGTTCTTC; cdr3_aa: CASSPERGLYNEQFF
d_call: .; v_call: TRBV6-5; clone_size: few; j_call: TRBJ2-1; cdr3_nt: TGTGCCAGCAGTTACGGGAGAGGCTACAATGAGCAGTTCTTC; cdr3_aa: CASSYGRGYNEQFF
d_call: .; v_call: TRBV4-1; clone_size: few; j_call: TRBJ2-7; cdr3_nt: TGCGCCAGCAGCCTAACTGACTTATCGATCTACGAGCAGTACTTC; cdr3_aa: CASSLTDLSIYEQYF
d_call: .; v_call: TRBV12-3/TRBV12-4; clone_size: many; j_call: TRBJ2-5; cdr3_nt: TGTGCCAGCAGGGACTGGTCCCAAGAGACCCAGTACTTC; cdr3_aa: CASRDWSQETQYF
d_call: TRBD2; v_call: TRBV6-5; clone_size: .; j_call: TRBJ2-3; cdr3_nt: TGTGCCAGCAGTTACAAGGCGGGGGGGGAAGATACGCAGTATTTT; cdr3_aa: CASSYKAGGEDTQYF
d_call: .; v_call: TRBV4-3; clone_size: few; j_call: TRBJ2-4; cdr3_nt: TGCGCCAGCAGCCAGAACCCCGAGGCCAGAAGAAACATTCAGTACTTC; cdr3_aa: CASSQNPEARRNIQYF
d_call: .; v_call: TRBV12-3/TRBV12-4; clone_size: .; j_call: TRBJ2-3; cdr3_nt: TGTGCCAGCAGTACTCGGGACCCGCAGTATTTT; cdr3_aa: CASSTRDPQYF
d_call: TRBD2; v_call: TRBV29-1; clone_size: few; j_call: TRBJ2-7; cdr3_nt: TGCAGCGTTGAGGCGGGAGGCGACGAGCAGTACTTC; cdr3_aa: CSVEAGGDEQYF
d_call: TRBD1; v_call: TRBV7-8; clone_size: .; j_call: TRBJ1-4; cdr3_nt: TGTGCCAGCAGCAGAGCTCGGGGACAGGGGATAAATGGCAAACTGTTTTTT; cdr3_aa: CASSRARGQGINGKLFF
d_call: .; v_call: TRBV5-1; clone_size: few; j_call: TRBJ1-1; cdr3_nt: TGCGCCAGCAGCTTGTCCCAGACAGGGAACACTGAAGCTTTCTTT; cdr3_aa: CASSLSQTGNTEAFF
d_call: .; v_call: TRBV10-2; clone_size: .; j_call: TRBJ2-3; cdr3_nt: TGCGCCAGCAACGCGGGGAGATCAGATACGCAGTATTTT; cdr3_aa: CASNAGRSDTQYF
d_call: .; v_call: TRBV5-4; clone_size: few; j_call: TRBJ2-7; cdr3_nt: TGTGCCAGCAGTCACAGCTCTTACTACGAGCAGTACTTC; cdr3_aa: CASSHSSYYEQYF
d_call: .; v_call: TRBV20-1; clone_size: .; j_call: TRBJ2-1; cdr3_nt: TGCAGTGCGCCGGGGGACCCTGAGCAGTTCTTC; cdr3_aa: CSAPGDPEQFF
d_call: TRBD1; v_call: TRBV9; clone_size: .; j_call: TRBJ2-7; cdr3_nt: TGTGCCAGCAGCGTAGGTCGGGACAGCTACGAGCAGTACTTC; cdr3_aa: CASSVGRDSYEQYF
d_call: TRBD2; v_call: TRBV12-3/TRBV12-4; clone_size: .; j_call: TRBJ2-1; cdr3_nt: TGTGCCAGCAGTTTAGGGAGGACTAGCGGGAGCGGTGATGAGCAGTTCTTC; cdr3_aa: CASSLGRTSGSGDEQFF
d_call: .; v_call: TRBV4-3; clone_size: .; j_call: TRBJ2-7; cdr3_nt: TGCGCCAGCAGCCAAGTAGGGGGGGAGGTCTACGAGCAGTACTTC; cdr3_aa: CASSQVGGEVYEQYF
d_call: TRBD2; v_call: TRBV3-1; clone_size: .; j_call: TRBJ2-1; cdr3_nt: TGTGCCAGCAGCCCCGGGGGACTAGCGTACAATGAGCAGTTCTTC; cdr3_aa: CASSPGGLAYNEQFF
d_call: .; v_call: TRBV3-1; clone_size: .; j_call: TRBJ1-2; cdr3_nt: TGTGCCAGCAGCCAAGATGGTGGGGAGTTGGGCTACACCTTC; cdr3_aa: CASSQDGGELGYTF
d_call: .; v_call: TRBV15; clone_size: few; j_call: TRBJ2-1; cdr3_nt: TGTGCCACCAGCAGAGATTTGAATGAGCAGTTCTTC; cdr3_aa: CATSRDLNEQFF
d_call: TRBD2; v_call: TRBV28; clone_size: few; j_call: TRBJ2-7; cdr3_nt: TGTGCCGCCTCGGGGGGGACTGACTACGAGCAGTACTTC; cdr3_aa: CAASGGTDYEQYF
d_call: .; v_call: TRBV12-3/TRBV12-4; clone_size: few; j_call: TRBJ1-2; cdr3_nt: TGTGCCAGCAGTTTAGAGGCCCCGTTGGGCGATGGCTACACCTTC; cdr3_aa: CASSLEAPLGDGYTF
d_call: .; v_call: TRBV23-1; clone_size: .; j_call: TRBJ2-7; cdr3_nt: TGCGCCAGCAGTCAATTGGTAACTCAGGCGTGGGCAAGGGCCTACGAGCAGTACTTC; cdr3_aa: CASSQLVTQAWARAYEQYF
d_call: .; v_call: TRBV29-1; clone_size: few; j_call: TRBJ2-3; cdr3_nt: TGCAGCGTTACCGCCGGGACTCTTAGTACAGATACGCAGTATTTT; cdr3_aa: CSVTAGTLSTDTQYF
d_call: .; v_call: TRBV27; clone_size: .; j_call: TRBJ1-2; cdr3_nt: TGTGCCAGCAGTTTCCGGGGATATGGGTCCGGGGGGCCTGTCTATGGCTACACCTTC; cdr3_aa: CASSFRGYGSGGPVYGYTF
d_call: TRBD2; v_call: TRBV6-5; clone_size: .; j_call: TRBJ2-7; cdr3_nt: TGTGCCAGCAGTTCCCGACTAGCGGGAGGAGCCGAGCAGTACTTC; cdr3_aa: CASSSRLAGGAEQYF
d_call: TRBD1; v_call: TRBV9; clone_size: few; j_call: TRBJ2-3; cdr3_nt: TGTGCCAGCAGCGTAGAGGGACAGGGGTCAGATACGCAGTATTTT; cdr3_aa: CASSVEGQGSDTQYF
d_call: TRBD2; v_call: TRBV3-1; clone_size: once; j_call: TRBJ2-6; cdr3_nt: TGTGCCAGCAGCCCGAAAGCCGGGCTAGCGGGTCGTACTGGGGCCAACGTCCTGACTTTC; cdr3_aa: CASSPKAGLAGRTGANVLTF
d_call: .; v_call: TRBV20-1; clone_size: .; j_call: TRBJ2-7; cdr3_nt: TGCAGTGCTAGAGTTCTGGACGAGCAGTACTTC; cdr3_aa: CSARVLDEQYF
d_call: TRBD2; v_call: TRBV6-1; clone_size: few; j_call: TRBJ2-2; cdr3_nt: TGTGCCAGCCTGGGGACGGGGACTAGCGGGGAGCTGTTTTTT; cdr3_aa: CASLGTGTSGELFF
d_call: TRBD1; v_call: TRBV5-1; clone_size: few; j_call: TRBJ2-7; cdr3_nt: TGCGCCAGCAGGGATTGGACAGGGGCGTTTTACGAGCAGTACTTC; cdr3_aa: CASRDWTGAFYEQYF
d_call: .; v_call: TRBV20-1; clone_size: .; j_call: TRBJ2-1; cdr3_nt: TGCAGTGGAGGGGGGACCAATGAGCAGTTCTTC; cdr3_aa: CSGGGTNEQFF
d_call: TRBD1; v_call: TRBV18; clone_size: few; j_call: TRBJ2-7; cdr3_nt: TGCGCCAGCAGTGATGGGACAGCCTACGAGCAGTACTTC; cdr3_aa: CASSDGTAYEQYF
d_call: .; v_call: TRBV6-1; clone_size: .; j_call: TRBJ2-3; cdr3_nt: TGTGCCAGCAGTCCCCCCTCGGGCCTGAGGGGGGGCACAGATACGCAGTATTTT; cdr3_aa: CASSPPSGLRGGTDTQYF
d_call: TRBD1; v_call: TRBV7-2; clone_size: few; j_call: TRBJ1-2; cdr3_nt: TGTGCCAGCAGCTTAAAAGAACAGGGGCTTGGCTACACCTTC; cdr3_aa: CASSLKEQGLGYTF
d_call: .; v_call: TRBV24-1; clone_size: .; j_call: TRBJ2-1; cdr3_nt: TGTGCCACCAGTGATAGGTGGCGGTCCTCGGGGAATGAGCAGTTCTTC; cdr3_aa: CATSDRWRSSGNEQFF
d_call: .; v_call: TRBV7-6; clone_size: .; j_call: TRBJ2-1; cdr3_nt: TGTGCCAGCAGCTTTGTTTTTCCGCGCCCCAGAGGTTACAATGAGCAGTTCTTC; cdr3_aa: CASSFVFPRPRGYNEQFF
d_call: .; v_call: TRBV5-4; clone_size: .; j_call: TRBJ1-1; cdr3_nt: TGTGCCAGCAGCCGGGAGACACACTCCGAAGCTTTCTTT; cdr3_aa: CASSRETHSEAFF
d_call: .; v_call: TRBV7-2; clone_size: .; j_call: TRBJ2-5; cdr3_nt: TGTGCCAGCAGCTTACCGGTTAAGGCCGGGTTCCAAGAGACCCAGTACTTC; cdr3_aa: CASSLPVKAGFQETQYF
d_call: TRBD1; v_call: TRBV7-2; clone_size: .; j_call: TRBJ2-2; cdr3_nt: TGTGCCAGCAGCTTGGACAGGGCGAACACCGGGGAGCTGTTTTTT; cdr3_aa: CASSLDRANTGELFF
d_call: .; v_call: TRBV7-9; clone_size: few; j_call: TRBJ1-2; cdr3_nt: TGTGCCAGCAGCTTAGAACTGTATGGCTACACCTTC; cdr3_aa: CASSLELYGYTF
d_call: .; v_call: TRBV5-1; clone_size: .; j_call: TRBJ2-1; cdr3_nt: TGCGCCAGCAGCCCACGTGGCGAGGGCTACAATGAGCAGTTCTTC; cdr3_aa: CASSPRGEGYNEQFF
d_call: TRBD2; v_call: TRBV7-2; clone_size: few; j_call: TRBJ2-7; cdr3_nt: TGTGCCAGCACCGGACTAGCGGGTTCCGAGCAGTACTTC; cdr3_aa: CASTGLAGSEQYF
d_call: .; v_call: TRBV19; clone_size: few; j_call: TRBJ2-7; cdr3_nt: TGTGCCAGTAATCACCAGAGGGGCTACGAGCAGTACTTC; cdr3_aa: CASNHQRGYEQYF
d_call: TRBD1; v_call: TRBV24-1; clone_size: .; j_call: TRBJ2-2; cdr3_nt: TGTGCCACCGGGGGACAGTTCGCGAACACCGGGGAGCTGTTTTTT; cdr3_aa: CATGGQFANTGELFF